This T cell receptor (beta chain) derives from a study of cytomegalovirus exposure and HLA in healthy donors. Study results and limitations: Reports state that TCR beta sequences accurately predicted most subjects' HLA-A and HLA-B alleles.

CDR3 length equals 13 residues. Trimming took off 2 bases at V and 1 base at J, with 6 bases between the two ends. Germline CDR1 reads SGHNT; CDR2 reads YYREEE (reference sequence). Primers: 60 Vbeta forward and 13 Jbeta reverse. Generated by immunoSEQ multiplex PCR, the TCRdb table keeps only in-frame clones and is missing some. The table has about 120,000 clones, roughly four fifths seen once; the top ten hold around 1.6%. Note on this clone: Its specificity is not known.

Material: PBMCs. The receptor's source is a young woman in good health and CMV-seronegative. This chain joins TRBV5-4 and TRBJ1-1; no clear D gene. The DNA for the CDR3 is TGTGCCAGCAGCTTTGTATCGAACACTGAAGCTTTCTTT. Residues: CASSFVSNTEAFF.